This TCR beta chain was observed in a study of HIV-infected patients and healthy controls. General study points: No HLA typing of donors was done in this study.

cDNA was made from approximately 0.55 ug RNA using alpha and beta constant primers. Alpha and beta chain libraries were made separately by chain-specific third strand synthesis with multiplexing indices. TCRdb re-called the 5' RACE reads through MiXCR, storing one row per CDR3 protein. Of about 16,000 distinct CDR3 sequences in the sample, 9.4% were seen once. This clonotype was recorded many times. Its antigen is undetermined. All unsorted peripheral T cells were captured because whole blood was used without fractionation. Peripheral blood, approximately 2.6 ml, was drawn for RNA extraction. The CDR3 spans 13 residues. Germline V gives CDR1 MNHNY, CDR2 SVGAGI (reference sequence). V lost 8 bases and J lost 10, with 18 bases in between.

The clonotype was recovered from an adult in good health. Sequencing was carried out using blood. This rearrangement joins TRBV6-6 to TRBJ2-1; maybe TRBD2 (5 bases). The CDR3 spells CASSPGRDGEQFF. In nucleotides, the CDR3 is TGTGCCAGCTCCCCGGGCCGGGATGGGGAGCAGTTCTTC.